The 10 T cell receptor beta chains below come from one sample, sequenced in a study of CD8 T cells in Susac syndrome. It was with random hexamers that roughly 0.5 to 1 ug RNA was reverse transcribed. TCRdb independently ran MiXCR on the immunoSEQ multiplex PCR reads; one entry per CDR3 protein. The sample records some 120,000 distinct CDR3 sequences, over 90% being singletons. The specimen sequenced was CD4+ T cells from PBMCs. The receptors were sampled from a human donor in good health.

CDR3 sequence (DNA): TGTGCCAGCAGCCGCGGGGAGGCGAATCAGCCCCAGCATTTT. This encodes CASSRGEANQPQHF. This sequence joins TRBV5-6 and TRBJ1-5; D unclear. V was clipped by 4 bases and J by 4 bases, with 12 bases between them. CDR1 is SGHDT and CDR2 is YYEEEE in the germline V gene. The CDR3 is made up of 14 amino acids. Full variable domain (remainder filled in from reference TRBV5-6 and TRBJ1-5): DAGVTQSPTHLIKTRGQQVTLRCSPKSGHDTVSWYQQALGQGPQFIFQYYEEEERQRGNFPDRFSGHQFPNYSSELNVNALLLGDSALYLCASSRGEANQPQHFGDGTRLSIL.

The chain has TRBV11-1 and TRBJ1-4, with TRBD1 as a possible D gene (6 bases). Between the trimmed V and J ends, which lost 4 bases and 8 bases, there was a span of 23 bases. The length of the CDR3 is 17 residues. Germline-derived CDR1 and CDR2 are SGHAT and FQDESV (reference sequence). CDR3 protein: CASSSSGQGKAEEKLFF. The CDR3 region has the DNA TGTGCCAGCAGCTCCTCTGGGCAGGGGAAGGCGGAAGAAAAACTGTTTTTT.

The chain uses TRBV20-1 and TRBJ1-2; 8 bases match TRBD1. CDR1 DFQATT and CDR2 SNEGSKA come from the germline V gene (reference sequence). CDR3 length: 18 amino acids. V gave up 0 bases and J gave up 1 base; unmatched junction bases: 13. The CDR3 DNA reads as TGCAGTGCTAGAGATTATAGGACAGGGAAGAAGTATAACTATGGCTACACCTTC. It translates to CSARDYRTGKKYNYGYTF.

This chain connects TRBV2 to TRBJ2-7, with D possibly matching TRBD2 (5 bases). V lost 3 bases and J 4 bases, leaving 19 bases between the germline ends. Germline assignment: CDR1 SNHLY and CDR2 FYNNEI. The CDR3 sequence is 16 residues long. The CDR3 bases are TGTGCCAGCAGTGATGTTGGGCAGGACTGGATTTACGAGCAGTACTTC. This codes for CASSDVGQDWIYEQYF.

This chain uses TRBV4-2 with TRBJ1-1, with a weak D call TRBD1 (6 bases). Trimming removed 7 bases at V and 5 bases at J, with 17 bases between. Germline CDR1 LGHNA, CDR2 YNFKEQ. This CDR3 comprises 14 residues. The CDR3 DNA follows: TGTGCCAGCACCCCTGAGACAGGCTATACTGAAGCTTTCTTT. Translating gives CASTPETGYTEAFF.

The chain's CDR3 is CASSFFAGTGPEAFF. As DNA, the CDR3 is TGTGCCAGCAGCTTTTTCGCCGGGACAGGGCCTGAAGCTTTCTTT. The rearrangement uses TRBV7-9 and TRBJ1-1; TRBD1 agrees at 9 bases. Trimming removed 3 bases from V and 6 bases from J; junction bases left unmatched: 8. This CDR3 has 15 amino acids. Germline V gives CDR1 SEHNR, CDR2 FQNEAQ (reference sequence).

The chain carries TRBV5-6 and TRBJ2-7; 7 nucleotides align to TRBD2. V shed 4 bases, J shed 4 bases, and the junction held 11 bases outside the gene matches. The CDR3 consists of 15 residues. The germline gives CDR1 SGHDT, CDR2 YYEEEE. The CDR3, as DNA: TGTGCCAGCAGCCCGGCGGGAGACAGCGGGTACGAGCAGTACTTC. Protein product: CASSPAGDSGYEQYF.

The chain recombines TRBV20-1 with TRBJ1-2; 11 bases align to TRBD1. The V and J ends lost 3 bases and 6 bases, in that order; junction bases with no gene match: 9. The germline V gene has CDR1 DFQATT and CDR2 SNEGSKA (reference sequence). This CDR3 comprises 15 residues. CDR3 in DNA: TGCAGTGCTAGCGAATTGGGACAGGGGGGACATGGCTACACCTTC. Translated, it gives CSASELGQGGHGYTF.

The DNA of the CDR3 is TGTGCCAGCAGCTTACCCAGCTACACAGATACGCAGTATTTT. Its translation: CASSLPSYTDTQYF. The chain employs TRBV7-9 and TRBJ2-3; D gene unclear. Germline loops: CDR1 SEHNR, CDR2 FQNEAQ (reference sequence). V was trimmed by 2 bases and J by 2 bases, leaving 8 bases between them. The CDR3 loop spans 14 amino acids.

The chain couples TRBV19 to TRBJ1-2; TRBD1 is a possible D gene (6 bases). Germline assignment: CDR1 LNHDA and CDR2 SQIVND (reference sequence). The CDR3 runs to 11 residues. V was cut by 10 bases and J by 4 bases, with 10 bases left in between. The CDR3 DNA reads as TGTGCCACCGAACAGGGCTATGGCTACACCTTC. Encoded protein: CATEQGYGYTF.